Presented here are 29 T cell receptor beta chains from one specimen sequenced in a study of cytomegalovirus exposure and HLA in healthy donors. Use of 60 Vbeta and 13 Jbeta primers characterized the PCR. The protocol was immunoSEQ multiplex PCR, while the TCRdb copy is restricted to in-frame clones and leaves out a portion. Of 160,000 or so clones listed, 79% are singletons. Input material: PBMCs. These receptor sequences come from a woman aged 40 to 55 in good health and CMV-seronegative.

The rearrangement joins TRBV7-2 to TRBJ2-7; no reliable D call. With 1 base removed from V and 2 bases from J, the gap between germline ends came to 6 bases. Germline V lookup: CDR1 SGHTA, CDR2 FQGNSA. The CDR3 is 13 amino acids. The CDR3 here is CASSLGHTYEQYF. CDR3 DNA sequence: TGTGCCAGCAGCTTAGGACACACCTACGAGCAGTACTTC.

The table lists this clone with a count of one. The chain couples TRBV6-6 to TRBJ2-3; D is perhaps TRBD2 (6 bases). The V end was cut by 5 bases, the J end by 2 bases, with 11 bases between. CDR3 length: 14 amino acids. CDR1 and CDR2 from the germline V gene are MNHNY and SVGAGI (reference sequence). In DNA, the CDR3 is TGTGCCAGCAGTGATAGCGGACTCACAGATACGCAGTATTTT. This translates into CASSDSGLTDTQYF.

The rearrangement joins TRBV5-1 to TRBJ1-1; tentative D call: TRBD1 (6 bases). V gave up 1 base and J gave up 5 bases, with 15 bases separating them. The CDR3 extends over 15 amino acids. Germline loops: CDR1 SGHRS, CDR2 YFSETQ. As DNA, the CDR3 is TGCGCCAGCAGCTTGAGGGGGGGGCGCGGAACTGAAGCTTTCTTT. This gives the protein CASSLRGGRGTEAFF. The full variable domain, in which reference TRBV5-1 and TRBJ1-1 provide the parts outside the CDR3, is KAGVTQTPRYLIKTRGQQVTLSCSPISGHRSVSWYQQTPGQGLQFLFEYFSETQRNKGNFPGRFSGRQFSNSRSEMNVSTLELGDSALYLCASSLRGGRGTEAFFGQGTRLTVV.

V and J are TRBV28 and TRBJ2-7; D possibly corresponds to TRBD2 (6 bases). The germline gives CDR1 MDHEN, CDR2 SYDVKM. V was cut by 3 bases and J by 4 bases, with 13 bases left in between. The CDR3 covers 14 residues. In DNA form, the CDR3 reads TGTGCCAGCAGTTTTACGGGAGAGTGGTACGAGCAGTACTTC. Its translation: CASSFTGEWYEQYF.

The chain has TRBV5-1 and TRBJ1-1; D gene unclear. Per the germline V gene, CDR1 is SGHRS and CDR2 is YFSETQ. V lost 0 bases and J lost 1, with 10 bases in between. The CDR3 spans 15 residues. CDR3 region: CASSLAGEGNTEAFF. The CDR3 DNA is TGCGCCAGCAGCTTGGCCGGGGAGGGGAACACTGAAGCTTTCTTT.

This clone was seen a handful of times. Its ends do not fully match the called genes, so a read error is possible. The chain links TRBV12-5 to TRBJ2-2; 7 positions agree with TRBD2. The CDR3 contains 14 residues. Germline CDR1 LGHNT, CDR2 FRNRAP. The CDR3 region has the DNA TGTGCTAGTGGTCAATGGGGGGGATCCGGTGAGCTGTTTTTT. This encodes CASGQWGGSGELFF.

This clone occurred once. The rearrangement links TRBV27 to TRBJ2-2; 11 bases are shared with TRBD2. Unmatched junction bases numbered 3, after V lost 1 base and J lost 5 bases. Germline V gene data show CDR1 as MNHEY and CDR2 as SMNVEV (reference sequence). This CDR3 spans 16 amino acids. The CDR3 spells CASSLLASGGTGELFF. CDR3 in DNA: TGTGCCAGCAGTTTATTGGCTAGCGGGGGGACCGGGGAGCTGTTTTTT.

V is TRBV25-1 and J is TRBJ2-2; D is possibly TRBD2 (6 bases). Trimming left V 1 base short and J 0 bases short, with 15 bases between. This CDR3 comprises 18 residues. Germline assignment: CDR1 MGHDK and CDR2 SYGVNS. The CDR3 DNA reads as TGTGCCAGCAGTGAATTGGGAGGAGGGACCTCGAACACCGGGGAGCTGTTTTTT. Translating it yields CASSELGGGTSNTGELFF.

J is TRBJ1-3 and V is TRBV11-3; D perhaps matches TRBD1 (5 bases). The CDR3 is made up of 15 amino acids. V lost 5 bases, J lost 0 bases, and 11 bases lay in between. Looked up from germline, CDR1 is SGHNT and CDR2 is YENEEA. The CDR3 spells CASSLAGGSGNTIYF. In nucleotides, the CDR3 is TGTGCCAGCAGCCTGGCCGGGGGCTCTGGAAACACCATATATTTT.

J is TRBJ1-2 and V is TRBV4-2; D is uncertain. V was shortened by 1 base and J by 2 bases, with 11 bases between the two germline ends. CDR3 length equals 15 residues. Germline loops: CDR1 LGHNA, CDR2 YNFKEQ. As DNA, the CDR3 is TGTGCCAGCAGCCAAGGACTCCAACAAAACTATGGCTACACCTTC. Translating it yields CASSQGLQQNYGYTF.

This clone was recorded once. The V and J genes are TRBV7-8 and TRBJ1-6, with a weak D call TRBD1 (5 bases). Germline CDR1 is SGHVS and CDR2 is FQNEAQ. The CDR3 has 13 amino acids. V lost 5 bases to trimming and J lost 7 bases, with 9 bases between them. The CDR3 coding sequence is TGTGCCAGCAGCCATGGGGCGAATTCACCCCTCCACTTT. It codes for CASSHGANSPLHF.

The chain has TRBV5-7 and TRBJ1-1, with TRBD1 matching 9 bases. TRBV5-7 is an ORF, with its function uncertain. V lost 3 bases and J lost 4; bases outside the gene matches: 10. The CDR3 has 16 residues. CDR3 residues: CASSSRQGDCATEAFF. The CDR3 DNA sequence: TGTGCCAGCAGCTCCCGACAGGGGGACTGTGCCACTGAAGCTTTCTTT.

In DNA, the CDR3 is TGTGCCTGGAATCCTACAGGGTTAAACACCATATATTTT. It encodes CAWNPTGLNTIYF. The chain couples TRBV30 to TRBJ1-3; a weak D match, TRBD1 (6 bases). The CDR3 is 13 amino acids. Deletions cut 4 bases from V and 6 bases from J, with 13 bases between. Germline-derived CDR1 and CDR2 are GTSNPN and SVGIG (reference sequence).

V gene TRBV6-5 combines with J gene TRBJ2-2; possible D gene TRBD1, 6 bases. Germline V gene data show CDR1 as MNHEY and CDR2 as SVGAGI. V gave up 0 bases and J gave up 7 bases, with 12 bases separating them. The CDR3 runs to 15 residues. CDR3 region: CASSYSGRGVGELFF. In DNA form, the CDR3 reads TGTGCCAGCAGTTACTCCGGCAGGGGCGTCGGGGAGCTGTTTTTT.

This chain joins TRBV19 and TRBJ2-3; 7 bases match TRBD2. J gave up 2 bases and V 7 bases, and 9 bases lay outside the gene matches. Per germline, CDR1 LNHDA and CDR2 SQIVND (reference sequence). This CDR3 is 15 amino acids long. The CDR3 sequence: CASNEGGLFTDTQYF. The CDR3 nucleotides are TGTGCCAGTAATGAGGGAGGGCTCTTCACAGATACGCAGTATTTT. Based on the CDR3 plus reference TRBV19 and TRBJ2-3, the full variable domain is DGGITQSPKYLFRKEGQNVTLSCEQNLNHDAMYWYRQDPGQGLRLIYYSQIVNDFQKGDIAEGYSVSREKKESFPLTVTSAQKNPTAFYLCASNEGGLFTDTQYFGPGTRLTVL.

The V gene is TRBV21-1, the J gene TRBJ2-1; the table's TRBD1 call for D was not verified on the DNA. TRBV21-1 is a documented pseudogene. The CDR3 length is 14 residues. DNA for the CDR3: TGTGCCAGCAGCAATCATATTGGGCTTGATGAGCAGTTCTTC. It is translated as CASSNHIGLDEQFF.

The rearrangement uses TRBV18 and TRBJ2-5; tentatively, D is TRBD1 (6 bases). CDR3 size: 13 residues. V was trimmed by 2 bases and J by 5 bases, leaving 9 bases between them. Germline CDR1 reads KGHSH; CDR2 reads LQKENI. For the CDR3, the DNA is TGTGCCAGCTCACCAGCAGGGGCGGAGACCCAGTACTTC. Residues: CASSPAGAETQYF.

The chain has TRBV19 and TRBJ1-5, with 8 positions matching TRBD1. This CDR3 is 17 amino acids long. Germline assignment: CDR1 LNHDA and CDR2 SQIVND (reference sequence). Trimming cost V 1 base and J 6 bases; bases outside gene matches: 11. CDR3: CASSIVTGDRRRQPQHF. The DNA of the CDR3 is TGTGCCAGTAGTATAGTTACGGGGGACAGGAGGCGTCAGCCCCAGCATTTT.

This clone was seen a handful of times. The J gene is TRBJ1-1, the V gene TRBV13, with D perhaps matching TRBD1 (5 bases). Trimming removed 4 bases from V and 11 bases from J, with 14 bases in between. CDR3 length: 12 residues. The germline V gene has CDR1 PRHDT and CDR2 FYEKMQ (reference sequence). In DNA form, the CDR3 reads TGTGCCAGCAGCTACAGGACCTTTGCGGCTTTCTTT. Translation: CASSYRTFAAFF.

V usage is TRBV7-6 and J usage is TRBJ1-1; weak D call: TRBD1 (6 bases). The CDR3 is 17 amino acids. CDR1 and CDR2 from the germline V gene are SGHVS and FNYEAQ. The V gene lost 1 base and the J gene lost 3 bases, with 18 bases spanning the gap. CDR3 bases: TGTGCCAGCAGCTTAGGCGGGGGGCGGGCTTGGGACACTGAAGCTTTCTTT. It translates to CASSLGGGRAWDTEAFF.

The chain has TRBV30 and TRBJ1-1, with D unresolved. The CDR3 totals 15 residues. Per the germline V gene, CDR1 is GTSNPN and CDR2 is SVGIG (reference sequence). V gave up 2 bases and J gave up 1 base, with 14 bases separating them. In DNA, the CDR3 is TGTGCCTGGAGTAACAGCGGGTGGGGGAACACTGAAGCTTTCTTT. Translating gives CAWSNSGWGNTEAFF.

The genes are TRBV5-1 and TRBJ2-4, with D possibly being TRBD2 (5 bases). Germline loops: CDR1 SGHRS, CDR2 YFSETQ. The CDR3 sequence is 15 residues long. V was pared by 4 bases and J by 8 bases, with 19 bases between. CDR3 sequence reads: CASSPQDLGVDIQYF. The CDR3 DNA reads TGCGCCAGCAGCCCCCAGGACTTGGGTGTCGACATTCAGTACTTC.

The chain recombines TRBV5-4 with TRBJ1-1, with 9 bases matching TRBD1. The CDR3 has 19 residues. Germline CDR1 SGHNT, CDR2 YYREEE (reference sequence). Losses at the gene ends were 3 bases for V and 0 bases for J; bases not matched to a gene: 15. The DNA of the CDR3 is TGTGCCAGCAGCTGGGGGAGGGTGACAGGGGGTTTTATGAACACTGAAGCTTTCTTT. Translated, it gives CASSWGRVTGGFMNTEAFF.

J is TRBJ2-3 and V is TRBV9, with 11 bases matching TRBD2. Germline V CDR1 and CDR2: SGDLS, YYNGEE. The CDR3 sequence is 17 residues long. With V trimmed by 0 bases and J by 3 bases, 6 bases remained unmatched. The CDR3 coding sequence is TGTGCCAGCAGCGTAGCTCTTAGCGGGGGGGGTACAGATACGCAGTATTTT. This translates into CASSVALSGGGTDTQYF.

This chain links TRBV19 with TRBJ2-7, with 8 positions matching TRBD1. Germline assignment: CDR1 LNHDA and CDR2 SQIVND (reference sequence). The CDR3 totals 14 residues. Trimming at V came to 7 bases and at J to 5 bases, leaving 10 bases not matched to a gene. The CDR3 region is CASKNQGAENEQYF. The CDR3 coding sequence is TGTGCCAGTAAAAACCAGGGGGCGGAAAACGAGCAGTACTTC.

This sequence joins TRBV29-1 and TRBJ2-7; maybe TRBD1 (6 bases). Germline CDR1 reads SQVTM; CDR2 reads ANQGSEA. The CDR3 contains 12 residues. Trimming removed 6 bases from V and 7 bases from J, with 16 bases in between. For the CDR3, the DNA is TGCAGCGTCGGAACAGGGCTGGTGGAGCAGTACTTC. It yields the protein CSVGTGLVEQYF.

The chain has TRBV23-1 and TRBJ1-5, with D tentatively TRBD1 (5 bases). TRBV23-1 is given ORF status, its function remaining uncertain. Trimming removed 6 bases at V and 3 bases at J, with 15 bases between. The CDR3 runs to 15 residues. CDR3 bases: TGCGCCAGCAGCCGTTCGGGGGTAATCAATCAGCCCCAGCATTTT. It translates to CASSRSGVINQPQHF.

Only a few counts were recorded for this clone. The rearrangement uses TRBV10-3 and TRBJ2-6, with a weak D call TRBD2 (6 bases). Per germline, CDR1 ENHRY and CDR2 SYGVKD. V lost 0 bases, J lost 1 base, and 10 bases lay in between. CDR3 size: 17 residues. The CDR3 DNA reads TGTGCCATCAGTGAGTCTGTCGGGGGATCTGGGGCCAACGTCCTGACTTTC. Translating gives CAISESVGGSGANVLTF.

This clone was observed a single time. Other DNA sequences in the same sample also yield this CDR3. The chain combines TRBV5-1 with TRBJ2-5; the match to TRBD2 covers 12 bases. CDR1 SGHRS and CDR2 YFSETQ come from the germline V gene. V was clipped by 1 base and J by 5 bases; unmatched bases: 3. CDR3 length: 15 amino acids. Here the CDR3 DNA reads TGCGCCAGCAGCTTGACCGGGACTAGCGGGGAGACCCAGTACTTC. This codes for CASSLTGTSGETQYF.